This TCR beta chain was recovered during a study of T cell responses to AZD1222 COVID-19 vaccine. The study's findings and limits: The peak T cell response came first, and repertoires were sampled only after it. Unmutated regions of variants are reportedly targeted by nearly half of spike-specific TCRs. Spike as a whole was targeted by vaccine-associated CD4 TCRs, dominant at 160-218 and 743-854. Females outnumbered males among donors, who were mostly white British; clonal diversity was possibly underestimated.

Comment on this clone: Antigen unknown.

Germline V gives CDR1 SGDLS, CDR2 YYNGEE. Trimming shortened V by 0 bases and J by 5 bases, and 19 bases separated the two germline ends. CDR3 length: 17 amino acids. Measured with immunoSEQ multiplex PCR; TCRdb has only the in-frame clones, and not every one. The table lists about 180,000 clones, 90% of them singletons. The sequencing used peripheral blood, collected on day 0 of AZD1222 vaccination. The origin of this receptor is an adult in good health. The rearrangement joins TRBV9 to TRBJ2-3; D gene uncertain. Here the CDR3 reads CASSVVGNTPSGDTQYF. Here the CDR3 DNA reads TGTGCCAGCAGCGTAGTGGGGAATACCCCTTCAGGAGATACGCAGTATTTT.